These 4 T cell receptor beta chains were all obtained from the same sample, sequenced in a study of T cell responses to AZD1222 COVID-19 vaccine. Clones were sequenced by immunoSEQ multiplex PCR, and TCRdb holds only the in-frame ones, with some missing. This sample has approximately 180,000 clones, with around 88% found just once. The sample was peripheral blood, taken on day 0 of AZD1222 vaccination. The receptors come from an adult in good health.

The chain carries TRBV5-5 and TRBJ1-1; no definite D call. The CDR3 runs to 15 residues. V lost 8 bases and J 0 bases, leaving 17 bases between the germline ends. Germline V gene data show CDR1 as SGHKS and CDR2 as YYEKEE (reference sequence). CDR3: CASHRRPSMNTEAFF. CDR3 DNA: TGTGCCAGTCACCGGCGCCCTTCCATGAACACTGAAGCTTTCTTT.

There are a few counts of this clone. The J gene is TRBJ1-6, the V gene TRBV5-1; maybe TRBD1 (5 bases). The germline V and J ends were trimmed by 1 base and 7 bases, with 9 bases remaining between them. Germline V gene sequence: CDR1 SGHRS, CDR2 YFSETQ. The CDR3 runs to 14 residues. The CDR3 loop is CASSLTGRNSPLHF. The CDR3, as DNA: TGCGCCAGCAGCTTGACAGGAAGGAATTCACCCCTCCACTTT.

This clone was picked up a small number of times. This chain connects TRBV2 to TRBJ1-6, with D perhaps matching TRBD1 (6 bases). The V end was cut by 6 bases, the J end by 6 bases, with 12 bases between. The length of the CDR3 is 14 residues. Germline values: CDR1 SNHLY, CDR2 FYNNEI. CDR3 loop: CASSKQGSNSPLHF. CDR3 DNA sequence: TGTGCCAGCAGCAAACAGGGCTCTAATTCACCCCTCCACTTT.

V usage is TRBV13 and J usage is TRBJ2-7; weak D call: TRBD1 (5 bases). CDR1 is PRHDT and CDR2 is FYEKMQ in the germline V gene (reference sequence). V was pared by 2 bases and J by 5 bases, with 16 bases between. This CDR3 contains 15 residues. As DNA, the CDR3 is TGTGCCAGCAGCTTAATCCTAGACAGAGCCCACGAGCAGTACTTC. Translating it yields CASSLILDRAHEQYF.